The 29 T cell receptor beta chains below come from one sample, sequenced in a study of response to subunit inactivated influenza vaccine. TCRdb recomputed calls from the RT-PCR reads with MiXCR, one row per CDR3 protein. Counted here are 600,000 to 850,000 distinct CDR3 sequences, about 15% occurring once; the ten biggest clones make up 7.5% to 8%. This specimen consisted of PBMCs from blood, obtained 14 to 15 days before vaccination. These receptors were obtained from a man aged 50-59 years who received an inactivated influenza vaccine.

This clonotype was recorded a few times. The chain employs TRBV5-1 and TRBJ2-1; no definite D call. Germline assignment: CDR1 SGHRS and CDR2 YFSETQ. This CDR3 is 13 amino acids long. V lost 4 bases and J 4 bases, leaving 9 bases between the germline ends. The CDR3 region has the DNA TGCGCCAGCAGCAACGCAGGTTACAATGAGCAGTTCTTC. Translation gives CASSNAGYNEQFF.

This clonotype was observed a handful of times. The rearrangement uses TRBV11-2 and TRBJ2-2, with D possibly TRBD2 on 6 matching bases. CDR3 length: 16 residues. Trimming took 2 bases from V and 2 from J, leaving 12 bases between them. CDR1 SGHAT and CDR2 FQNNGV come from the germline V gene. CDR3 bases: TGTGCCAGCAGCTTATTCGGGGGATTCAACACCGGGGAGCTGTTTTTT. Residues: CASSLFGGFNTGELFF.

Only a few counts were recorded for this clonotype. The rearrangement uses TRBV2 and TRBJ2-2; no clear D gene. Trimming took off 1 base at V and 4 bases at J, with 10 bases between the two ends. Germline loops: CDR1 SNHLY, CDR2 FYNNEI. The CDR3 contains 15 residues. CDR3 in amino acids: CASSEVSRSTGELFF. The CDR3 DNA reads TGTGCCAGCAGTGAAGTCTCCAGAAGCACCGGGGAGCTGTTTTTT.

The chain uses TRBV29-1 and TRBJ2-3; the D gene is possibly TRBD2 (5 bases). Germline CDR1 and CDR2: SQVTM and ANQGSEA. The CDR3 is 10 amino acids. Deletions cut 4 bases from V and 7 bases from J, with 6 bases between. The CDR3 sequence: CSVGENTQYF. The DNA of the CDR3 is TGCAGCGTTGGGGAGAATACGCAGTATTTT.

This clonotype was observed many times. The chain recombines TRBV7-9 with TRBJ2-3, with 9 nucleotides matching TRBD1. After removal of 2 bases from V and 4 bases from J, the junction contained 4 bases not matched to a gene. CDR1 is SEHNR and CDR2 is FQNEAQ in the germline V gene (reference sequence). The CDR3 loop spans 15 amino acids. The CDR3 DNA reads TGTGCCAGCAGCTTAACGACAGGGGGGGCAGATACGCAGTATTTT. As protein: CASSLTTGGADTQYF.

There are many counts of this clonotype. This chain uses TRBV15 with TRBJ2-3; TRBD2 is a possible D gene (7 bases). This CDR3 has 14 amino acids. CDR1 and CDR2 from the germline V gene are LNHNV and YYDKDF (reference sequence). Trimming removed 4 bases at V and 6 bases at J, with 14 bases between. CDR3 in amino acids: CATSTPGGLDTQYF. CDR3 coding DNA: TGTGCCACCAGCACCCCCGGGGGGCTCGATACGCAGTATTTT.

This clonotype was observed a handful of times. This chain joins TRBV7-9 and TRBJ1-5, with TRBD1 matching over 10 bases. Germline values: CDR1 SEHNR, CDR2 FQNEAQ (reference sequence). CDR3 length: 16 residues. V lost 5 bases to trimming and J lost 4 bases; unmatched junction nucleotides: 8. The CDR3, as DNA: TGTGCCAGCAGCCTAGACAGGGGGCTCGGTAATCAGCCCCAGCATTTT. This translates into CASSLDRGLGNQPQHF.

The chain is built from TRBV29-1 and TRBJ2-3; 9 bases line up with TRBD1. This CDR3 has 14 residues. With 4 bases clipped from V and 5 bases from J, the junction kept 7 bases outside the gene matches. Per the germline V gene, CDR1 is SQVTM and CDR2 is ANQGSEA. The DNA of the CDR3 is TGCAGCGTTGCAAGGACAGGGGCTAGAGATACGCAGTATTTT. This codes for CSVARTGARDTQYF.

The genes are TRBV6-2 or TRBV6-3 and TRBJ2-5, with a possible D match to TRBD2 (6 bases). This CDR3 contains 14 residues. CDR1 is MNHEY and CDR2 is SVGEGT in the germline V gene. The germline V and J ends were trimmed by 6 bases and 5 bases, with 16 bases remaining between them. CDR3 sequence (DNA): TGTGCCAGCAGCTACGCGGGGTTACTGGAGACCCAGTACTTC. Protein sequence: CASSYAGLLETQYF.

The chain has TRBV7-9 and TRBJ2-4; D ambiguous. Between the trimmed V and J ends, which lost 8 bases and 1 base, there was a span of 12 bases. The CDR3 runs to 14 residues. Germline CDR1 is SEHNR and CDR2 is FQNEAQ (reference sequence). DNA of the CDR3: TGTGCCAGCGACCTTCTTCGTGCCAAAAACATTCAGTACTTC. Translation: CASDLLRAKNIQYF.

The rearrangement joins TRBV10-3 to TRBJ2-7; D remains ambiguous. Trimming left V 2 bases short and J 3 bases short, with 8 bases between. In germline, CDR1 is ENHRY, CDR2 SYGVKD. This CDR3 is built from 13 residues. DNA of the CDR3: TGTGCCATCAGTGAGGGCGGCGGCTACGAGCAGTACTTC. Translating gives CAISEGGGYEQYF.

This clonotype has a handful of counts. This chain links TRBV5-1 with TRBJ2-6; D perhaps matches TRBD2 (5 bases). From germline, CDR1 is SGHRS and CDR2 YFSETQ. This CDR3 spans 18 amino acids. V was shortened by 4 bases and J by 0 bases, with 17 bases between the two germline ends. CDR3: CASSTPGIRFSGANVLTF. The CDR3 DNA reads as TGCGCCAGCAGCACACCGGGAATCCGATTCTCTGGGGCCAACGTCCTGACTTTC. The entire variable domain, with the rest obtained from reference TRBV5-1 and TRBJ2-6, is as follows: KAGVTQTPRYLIKTRGQQVTLSCSPISGHRSVSWYQQTPGQGLQFLFEYFSETQRNKGNFPGRFSGRQFSNSRSEMNVSTLELGDSALYLCASSTPGIRFSGANVLTFGAGSRLTVL.

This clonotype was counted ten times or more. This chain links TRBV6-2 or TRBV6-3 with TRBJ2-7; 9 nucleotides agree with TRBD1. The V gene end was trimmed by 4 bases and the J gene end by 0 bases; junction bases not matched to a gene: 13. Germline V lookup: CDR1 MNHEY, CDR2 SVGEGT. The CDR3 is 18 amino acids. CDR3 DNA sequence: TGTGCCAGCAGTTTTTTTCCCGAGGGGACAGGGCCCTCCTACGAGCAGTACTTC. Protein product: CASSFFPEGTGPSYEQYF.

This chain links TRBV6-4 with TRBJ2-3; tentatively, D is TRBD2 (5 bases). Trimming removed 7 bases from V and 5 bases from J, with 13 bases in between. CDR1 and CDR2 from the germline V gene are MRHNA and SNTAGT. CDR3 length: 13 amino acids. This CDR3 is CASTGIHGDTQYF. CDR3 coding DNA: TGTGCCAGCACCGGGATCCATGGAGATACGCAGTATTTT.

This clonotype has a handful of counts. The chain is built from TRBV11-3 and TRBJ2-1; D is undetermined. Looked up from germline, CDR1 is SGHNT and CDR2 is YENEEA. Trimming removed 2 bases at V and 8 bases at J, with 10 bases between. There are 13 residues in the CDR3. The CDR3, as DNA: TGTGCCAGCAGCTTAACTACCCACTATGAGCAGTTCTTC. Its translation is CASSLTTHYEQFF.

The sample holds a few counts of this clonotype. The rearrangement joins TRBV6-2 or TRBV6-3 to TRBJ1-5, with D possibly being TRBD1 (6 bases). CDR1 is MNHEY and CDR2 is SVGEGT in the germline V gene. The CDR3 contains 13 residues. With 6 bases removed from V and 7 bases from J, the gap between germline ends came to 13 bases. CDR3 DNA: TGTGCCAGCAGGGACAGAGAGACCCAGCCCCAGCATTTT. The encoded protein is CASRDRETQPQHF.

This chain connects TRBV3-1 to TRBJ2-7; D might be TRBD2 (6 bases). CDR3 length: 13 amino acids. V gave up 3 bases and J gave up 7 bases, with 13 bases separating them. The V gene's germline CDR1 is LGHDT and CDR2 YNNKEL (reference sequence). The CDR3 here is CASSQVEAGEQYF. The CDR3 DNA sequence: TGTGCCAGCAGCCAGGTTGAGGCGGGAGAGCAGTACTTC.

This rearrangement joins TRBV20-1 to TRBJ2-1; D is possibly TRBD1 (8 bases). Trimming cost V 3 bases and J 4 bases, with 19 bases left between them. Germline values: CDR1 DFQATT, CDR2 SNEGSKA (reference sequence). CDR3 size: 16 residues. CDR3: CSASQSGTGRYNEQFF. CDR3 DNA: TGCAGTGCTAGCCAGAGCGGGACAGGAAGATACAATGAGCAGTTCTTC.

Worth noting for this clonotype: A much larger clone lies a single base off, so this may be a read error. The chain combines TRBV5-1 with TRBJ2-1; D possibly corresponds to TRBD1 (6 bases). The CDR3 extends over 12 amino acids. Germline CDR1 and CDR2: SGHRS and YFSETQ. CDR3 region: CASRPQGNERFF. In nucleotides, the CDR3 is TGCGCCAGCAGACCCCAGGGGAATGAGCGGTTCTTC.

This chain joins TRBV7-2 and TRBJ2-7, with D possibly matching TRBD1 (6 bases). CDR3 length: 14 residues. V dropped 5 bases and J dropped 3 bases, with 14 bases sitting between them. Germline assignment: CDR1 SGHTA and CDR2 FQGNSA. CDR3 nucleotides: TGTGCCAGCAGCACCCGAGGACAGAGCTACGAGCAGTACTTC. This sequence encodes CASSTRGQSYEQYF.

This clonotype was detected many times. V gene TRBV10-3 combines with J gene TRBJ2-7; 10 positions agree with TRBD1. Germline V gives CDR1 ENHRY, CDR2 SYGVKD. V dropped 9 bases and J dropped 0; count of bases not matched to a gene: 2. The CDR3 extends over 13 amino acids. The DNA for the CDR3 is TGTGCCATTGGGACAGGGGACTCCTACGAGCAGTACTTC. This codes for CAIGTGDSYEQYF.

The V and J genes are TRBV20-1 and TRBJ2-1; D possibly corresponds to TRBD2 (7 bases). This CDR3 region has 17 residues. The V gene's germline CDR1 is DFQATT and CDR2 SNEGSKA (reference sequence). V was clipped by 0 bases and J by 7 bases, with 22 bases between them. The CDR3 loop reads CSARDPGSRGGINEQFF. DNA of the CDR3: TGCAGTGCTAGAGATCCCGGCTCGAGGGGGGGTATTAATGAGCAGTTCTTC.

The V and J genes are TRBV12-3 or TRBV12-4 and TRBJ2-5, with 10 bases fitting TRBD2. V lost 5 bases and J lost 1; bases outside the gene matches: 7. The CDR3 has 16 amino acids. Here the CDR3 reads CASSPNVAGGQETQYF. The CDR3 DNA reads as TGTGCCAGCAGTCCCAATGTAGCGGGGGGCCAAGAGACCCAGTACTTC.

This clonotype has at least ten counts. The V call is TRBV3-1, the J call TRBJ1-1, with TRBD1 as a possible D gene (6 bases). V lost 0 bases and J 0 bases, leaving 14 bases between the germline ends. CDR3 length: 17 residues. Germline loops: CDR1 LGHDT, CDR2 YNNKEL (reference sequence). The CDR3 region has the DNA TGTGCCAGCAGCCAAGATTCCATCGGACAGCTGAACACTGAAGCTTTCTTT. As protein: CASSQDSIGQLNTEAFF.

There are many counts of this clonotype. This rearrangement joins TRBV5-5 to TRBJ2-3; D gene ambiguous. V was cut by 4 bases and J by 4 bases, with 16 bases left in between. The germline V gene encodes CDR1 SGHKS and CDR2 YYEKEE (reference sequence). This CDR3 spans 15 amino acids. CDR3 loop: CASSPSGFRADTQYF. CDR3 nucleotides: TGTGCCAGCAGCCCCTCAGGCTTTCGGGCAGATACGCAGTATTTT.

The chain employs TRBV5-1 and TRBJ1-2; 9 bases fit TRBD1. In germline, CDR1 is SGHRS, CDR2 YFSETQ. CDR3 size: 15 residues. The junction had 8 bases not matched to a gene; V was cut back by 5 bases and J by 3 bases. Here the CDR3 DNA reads TGCGCCAGCAGGGGGACAGGGAAGGAGTACTATGGCTACACCTTC. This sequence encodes CASRGTGKEYYGYTF.

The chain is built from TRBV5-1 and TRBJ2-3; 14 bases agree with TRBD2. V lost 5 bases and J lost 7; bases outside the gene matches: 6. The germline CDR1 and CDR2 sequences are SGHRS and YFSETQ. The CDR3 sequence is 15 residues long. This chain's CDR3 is CASRTSGGAANTQYF. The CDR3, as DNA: TGCGCCAGCAGGACTAGCGGGGGGGCCGCAAATACGCAGTATTTT.

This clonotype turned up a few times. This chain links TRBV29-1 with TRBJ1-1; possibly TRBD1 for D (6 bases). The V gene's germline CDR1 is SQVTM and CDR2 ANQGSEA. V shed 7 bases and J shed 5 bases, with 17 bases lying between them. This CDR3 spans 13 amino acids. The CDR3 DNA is TGCAGCGGCACGCGGACAGCCCTGACTGAAGCTTTCTTT. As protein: CSGTRTALTEAFF.

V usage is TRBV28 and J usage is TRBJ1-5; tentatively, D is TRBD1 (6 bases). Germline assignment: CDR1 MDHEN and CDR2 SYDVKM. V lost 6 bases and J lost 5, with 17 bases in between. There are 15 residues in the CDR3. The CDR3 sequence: CASSPPERGHQPQHF. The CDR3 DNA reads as TGTGCCAGCAGCCCCCCCGAACGGGGGCATCAGCCCCAGCATTTT. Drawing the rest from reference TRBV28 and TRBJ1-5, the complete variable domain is DVKVTQSSRYLVKRTGEKVFLECVQDMDHENMFWYRQDPGLGLRLIYFSYDVKMKEKGDIPEGYSVSREKKERFSLILESASTNQTSMYLCASSPPERGHQPQHFGDGTRLSIL.